This record looks at one TCR beta chain sequence and its context. Each participant's cohort was designated according to participant-reported clinical history. Assay used: immunoSEQ multiplex PCR; TCRdb lists only in-frame clones, some missing. This sample yields approximately 220,000 clones, of which 88% are seen a single time; just over 2.5% belongs to the top ten. The CDR3 has 14 residues. J lost 3 bases, V lost 5 bases, and 3 bases had no gene match. The germline V gene has CDR1 MNHEY and CDR2 SVGAGI. This sample is part of a study of blood T cell repertoires in COVID-19. Study-wide context: The United States, Italy and Spain were the sources of the acute and convalescent COVID-19 samples.

This clonotype originated in a woman in her twenties or thirties who had recovered from COVID-19. The sample taken for sequencing was PBMCs or T cells enriched from blood (not recorded which). The chain is built from TRBV6-5 and TRBJ2-5; 10 nucleotides line up with TRBD2. CDR3 loop: CASSTLAGEETQYF. CDR3 in DNA: TGTGCCAGCAGTACCCTAGCGGGGGAAGAGACCCAGTACTTC.